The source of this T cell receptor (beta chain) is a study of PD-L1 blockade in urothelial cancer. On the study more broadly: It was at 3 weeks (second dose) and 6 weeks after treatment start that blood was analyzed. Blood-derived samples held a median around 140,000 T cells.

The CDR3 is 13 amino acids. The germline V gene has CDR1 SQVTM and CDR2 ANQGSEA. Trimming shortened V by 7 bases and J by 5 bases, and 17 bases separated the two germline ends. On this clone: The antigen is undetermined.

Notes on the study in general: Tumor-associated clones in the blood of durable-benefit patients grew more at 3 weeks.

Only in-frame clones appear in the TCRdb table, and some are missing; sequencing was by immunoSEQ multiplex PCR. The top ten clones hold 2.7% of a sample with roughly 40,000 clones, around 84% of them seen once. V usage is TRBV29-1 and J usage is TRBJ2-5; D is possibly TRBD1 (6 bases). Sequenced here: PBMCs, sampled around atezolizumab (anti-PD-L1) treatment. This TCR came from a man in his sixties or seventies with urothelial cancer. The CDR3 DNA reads TGCAGCGCAAGGGACACCCCTGGCGAGACCCAGTACTTC. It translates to CSARDTPGETQYF.